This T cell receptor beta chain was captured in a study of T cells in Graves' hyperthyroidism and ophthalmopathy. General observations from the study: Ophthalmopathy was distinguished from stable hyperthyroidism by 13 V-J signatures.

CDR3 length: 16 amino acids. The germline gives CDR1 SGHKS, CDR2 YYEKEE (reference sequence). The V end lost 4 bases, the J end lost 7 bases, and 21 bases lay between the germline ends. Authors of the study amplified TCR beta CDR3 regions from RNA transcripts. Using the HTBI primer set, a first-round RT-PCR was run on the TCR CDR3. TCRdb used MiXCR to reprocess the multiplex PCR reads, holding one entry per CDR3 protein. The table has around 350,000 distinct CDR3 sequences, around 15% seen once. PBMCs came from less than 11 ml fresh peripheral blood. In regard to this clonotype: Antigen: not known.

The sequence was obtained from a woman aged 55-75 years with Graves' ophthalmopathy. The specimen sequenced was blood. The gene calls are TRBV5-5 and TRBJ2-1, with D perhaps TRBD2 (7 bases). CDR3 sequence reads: CASSPVASGGGNEQFF. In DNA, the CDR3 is TGTGCCAGCAGCCCGGTGGCTAGCGGAGGGGGAAATGAGCAGTTCTTC.